The rows below give T cell receptor beta chains drawn from one sample of a study of blood T cells in healthy people across ages. Each CDR3 protein is one row after TCRdb ran MiXCR on the 5' RACE reads. The table lists some 290,000 distinct CDR3 sequences, 27% of them singletons, with 29% in the top ten. Sequencing used blood. All receptors come from a woman in her 70s in good health. The CDR3 runs from the conserved cysteine through the conserved F or W. The D gene is left open where the match is weak. Clone size is shown for a subset of rows, as once, few, many or a class of expanded clone.

>TRBJ2-1|TRBV3-1|few|TRBD2
TGTGCCAGCAGGGACAGCGGGAGGGCAACTGAGCAGTTCTTC
CASRDSGRATEQFF
>TRBJ1-4|TRBV7-9|.|.
TGTGCCAGCAGCTTAGGACAGCAGAATGAAAAACTGTTTTTT
CASSLGQQNEKLFF
>TRBJ1-5|TRBV6-6|.|.
TGTGCCAGCAGCGACCGATATAGCAATCAGCCCCAGCATTTT
CASSDRYSNQPQHF
>TRBJ2-5|TRBV20-1|.|TRBD2
TGCAGTGCTAGGGGGGGACTAGCGGATCAAGAGACCCAGTACTTC
CSARGGLADQETQYF
>TRBJ2-1|TRBV7-2|.|TRBD2
TGTGCCAGCAGCTCACTAGCGGGGGAGCAGTTCTTC
CASSSLAGEQFF
>TRBJ2-7|TRBV20-1|.|TRBD1
TGCAGTGCCCTCGCGAGACAGGGGCTAGCGAGCTACGAGCAGTACTTC
CSALARQGLASYEQYF
>TRBJ1-2|TRBV20-1|.|.
TGCAGTGCTAGGGCGGGCTTCTATGGCTACACCTTC
CSARAGFYGYTF
>TRBJ1-2|TRBV9|few|TRBD1
TGTGCCAGCACAGGGACAGACAACTATGGCTACACCTTC
CASTGTDNYGYTF
>TRBJ2-3|TRBV7-3|few|.
TGTGCCAGCAGCTTAGAAATAACAGATACGCAGTATTTT
CASSLEITDTQYF
>TRBJ2-7|TRBV27|.|TRBD1
TGTGCCAGTACACCTACAGCAGGGGGCGGCGAGCAGTACTTC
CASTPTAGGGEQYF
>TRBJ2-5|TRBV11-2|.|.
TGTGCCAGCAGCTTGGGACTTGCTCCGTTCTTC
CASSLGLAPFF
>TRBJ2-4|TRBV15|.|.
TGTGCCACCAGCAGCCCCGGGGGTGGGGCCAAAAACATTCAGTACTTC
CATSSPGGGAKNIQYF
>TRBJ2-2|TRBV9|few|TRBD1
TGTGCCAGCAGCTCCAGAGAGACAGGGCAGAACACCGGGGAGCTGTTTTTT
CASSSRETGQNTGELFF
>TRBJ2-3|TRBV5-5|.|.
TGTGCCAGCAGCTACCGGGACGGTCGCACAGATACGCAGTATTTT
CASSYRDGRTDTQYF
>TRBJ1-3|TRBV7-2|.|.
TGTGCCAGCAGCTTGATACCCTTCGGAGGGGCCGCTGGAAACACCATATATTTT
CASSLIPFGGAAGNTIYF
>TRBJ2-2|TRBV10-3|few|.
TGTGCCATCAGTGAAAACACCGGGGAGCTGTTTTTT
CAISENTGELFF
>TRBJ2-3|TRBV9|few|.
TGTGCCAGCAGCTCGAACGGAGGCGGATTCACAGATACGCAGTATTTT
CASSSNGGGFTDTQYF
>TRBJ2-1|TRBV11-3|few|.
TGTGCCAGCAGCTTAGAACTAAGGGGTGAGCAGTTCTTC
CASSLELRGEQFF
>TRBJ1-1|TRBV9|.|TRBD1
TGTGCCAGCAGCGTAGCTGACAGGGGGAACACTGAAGCTTTCTTT
CASSVADRGNTEAFF
>TRBJ2-5|TRBV20-1|few|TRBD2
TGCAGTGCTAGAGGCTCGAGGACTAAGGGGACTATTACGGAGACCCAGTACTTC
CSARGSRTKGTITETQYF
>TRBJ1-2|TRBV29-1|few|.
TGCAGCGTTGAAGAGGGAGATGCTAACTATGGCTACACCTTC
CSVEEGDANYGYTF
>TRBJ2-1|TRBV7-2|.|.
TGTGCCAGCAGCTTAGCGCTGAGCGTAGCCTACAATGAGCAGTTCTTC
CASSLALSVAYNEQFF
>TRBJ2-5|TRBV5-1|.|TRBD2
TGCGCCAGCAGCTTAAGCGGGGGGGTGGCGGAGACCCAGTACTTC
CASSLSGGVAETQYF
>TRBJ2-3|TRBV3-1|.|.
TGTGCCAGCAGCCAAGAAAGGGAGCGGGTTTTAGATACGCAGTATTTT
CASSQERERVLDTQYF
>TRBJ2-1|TRBV20-1|.|TRBD2
TGCAGTGCTAGAGATCCGGGAGTAGCGGGAGGAAGTCGGGAGCAGTTCTTC
CSARDPGVAGGSREQFF
>TRBJ2-4|TRBV28|.|TRBD1
TGTGCCATCGCCCCTACAGGGGGCCAAAACATTCAGTACTTC
CAIAPTGGQNIQYF
>TRBJ2-1|TRBV10-3|.|TRBD1
TGTGCCATCAGTCCGACAGGGGGGCACAATGAGCAGTTCTTC
CAISPTGGHNEQFF
>TRBJ2-1|TRBV5-1|few|.
TGCGCCAGCAGCACTGACAGATACAATGAGCAGTTCTTC
CASSTDRYNEQFF
>TRBJ2-3|TRBV20-1|.|.
TGCAATGCTTTCCAACCCACAGATACGCAGTACTTT
CNAFQPTDTQYF
>TRBJ2-4|TRBV20-1|few|.
TGCAGTGCTGCAGACAGGCAACTAGCCAAAAACATTCAGTACTTC
CSAADRQLAKNIQYF
>TRBJ1-5|TRBV2|.|.
TGTGCCAGCAGTGAGGGACACCAAAATCAGCCCCAGCATTTT
CASSEGHQNQPQHF
>TRBJ1-2|TRBV12-3/TRBV12-4|many|.
TGTGCCAGCCGGTACGGGGCTAGAACCTATGGCTACACCTTC
CASRYGARTYGYTF
>TRBJ1-2|TRBV5-6|few|.
TGTGCCAGCAGCTCCTATCCGGGGAAATATGGCTACACCTTC
CASSSYPGKYGYTF
>TRBJ2-7|TRBV14|.|TRBD2
TGTGCCAGCAGCCGGAAACTAGCGGTCTACGAGCAGTACTTC
CASSRKLAVYEQYF
>TRBJ1-3|TRBV9|.|.
TGTGCCAGCAGCGTAGACGGAATCTCTGGAAACACCATATATTTT
CASSVDGISGNTIYF
>TRBJ2-1|TRBV12-3/TRBV12-4|.|TRBD1
TGTGCCAGCAGTCCAGGGACAGGGGGGAAAGGTGAGCAGTTCTTC
CASSPGTGGKGEQFF
>TRBJ1-2|TRBV20-1|.|.
TGCAGTGCTAGAGATGAAGGACAGACCTATGGCTACACCTTC
CSARDEGQTYGYTF
>TRBJ1-2|TRBV28|.|.
TGTGCCAGCAGTTTGGGCTACTATGGCTACACCTTC
CASSLGYYGYTF
>TRBJ1-6|TRBV12-3/TRBV12-4|few|TRBD1
TGTGCCAGCAGTACCACAGGGGGGGGGTCACCCCTCCACTTT
CASSTTGGGSPLHF
>TRBJ2-6|TRBV5-1|.|.
TGCGCCAGCAGCTTGGCCGTAGGGACTGGGGCCAACGTCCTGACTTTC
CASSLAVGTGANVLTF
>TRBJ1-2|TRBV6-6|few|.
TGTGCCAGCAGTTTGTCCCGGGACCTTTTGAGGGGCTACACCTTC
CASSLSRDLLRGYTF
>TRBJ1-5|TRBV27|.|.
TGTGCCAGCAGTCCTCGGGGGGACATTAGTCAGCCCCAGCATTTT
CASSPRGDISQPQHF